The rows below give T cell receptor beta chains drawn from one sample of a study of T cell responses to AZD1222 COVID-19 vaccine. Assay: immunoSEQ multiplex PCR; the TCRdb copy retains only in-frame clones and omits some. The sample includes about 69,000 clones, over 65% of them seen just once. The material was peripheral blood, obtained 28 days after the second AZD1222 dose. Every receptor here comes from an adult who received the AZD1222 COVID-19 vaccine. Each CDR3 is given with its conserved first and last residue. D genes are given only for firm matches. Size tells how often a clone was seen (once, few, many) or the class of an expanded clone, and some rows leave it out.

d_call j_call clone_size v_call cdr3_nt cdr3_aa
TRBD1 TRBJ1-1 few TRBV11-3 TGTGCCAGCAGCTTCGAGATACAGGGGGCCTACACTGAAGCTTTCTTT CASSFEIQGAYTEAFF
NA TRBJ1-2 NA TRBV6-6 TGTGCCAGCAGCCGCGGGACGGGCATACGGGGCTACACCTTC CASSRGTGIRGYTF
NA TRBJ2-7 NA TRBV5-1 TGCGCCAGCAGCTTGGATTTGGAGTACGAGCAGTACTTC CASSLDLEYEQYF
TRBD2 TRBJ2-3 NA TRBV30 TGTGCCTGGAGTTACCCTTCCCTTCGGCGGGAGAGGCCAGATACGCAGTATTTT CAWSYPSLRRERPDTQYF
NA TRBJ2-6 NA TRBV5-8 TGTGCCAGCAGCTTATTCGGGATCGGAACCTCTGGGGCCAACGTCCTGACTTTC CASSLFGIGTSGANVLTF
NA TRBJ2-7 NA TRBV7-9 TGTGCCAGCAGCTTGAGCAGTTCCGAGCAGTACTTC CASSLSSSEQYF
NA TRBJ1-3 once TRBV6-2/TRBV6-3 TGTGCCAGCAGTTTCCCGGATTCTGGCCTCTCTGGAAACACCATATATTTT CASSFPDSGLSGNTIYF
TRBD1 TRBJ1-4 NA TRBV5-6 TGTGCCAGCAGCTTGGAAATTAGGACAGGGCCCGAAAAACTGTTTTTT CASSLEIRTGPEKLFF
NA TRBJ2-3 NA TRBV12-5 TGTGCTAGTGGTTTGGGACTAGGCACAGATACGCAGTATTTT CASGLGLGTDTQYF
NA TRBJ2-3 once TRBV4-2 TGTGCCAGCAGCGCCCGAGGCCCTCCCGCGGCCACAGATACGCAGTATTTT CASSARGPPAATDTQYF
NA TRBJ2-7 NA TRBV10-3 TGTGCCGTAGGGACAACACGCGTCGGATCCTACGAGCAGTACTTC CAVGTTRVGSYEQYF
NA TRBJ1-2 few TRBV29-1 TGCAGCGTTGGCCAGGCGGGCTATGGCTACACCTTC CSVGQAGYGYTF
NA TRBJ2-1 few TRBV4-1 TGCGCCAGCAGCCAACCGGGATCAAATGAGCAGTTCTTC CASSQPGSNEQFF
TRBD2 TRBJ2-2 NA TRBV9 TGTGCCAGCAGCCCGGCTAGCGGGGCCGGGGAGCTGTTTTTT CASSPASGAGELFF
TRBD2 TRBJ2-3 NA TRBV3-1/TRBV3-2 TGTGCCAGCAGCCAGGGGACTAGCTCCTCTAGCACAGATACGCAGTATTTT CASSQGTSSSSTDTQYF
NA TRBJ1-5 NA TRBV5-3 TGTGCCAGAAGCACCTGGGACGGATCTGATCAGCCCCAGCATTTT CARSTWDGSDQPQHF
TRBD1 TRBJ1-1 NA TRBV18 TGTGCCAGCTCGGGGACAGGGGGGACTGAAGCTTTCTTT CASSGTGGTEAFF
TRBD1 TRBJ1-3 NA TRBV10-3 TGTGCCATCAGTGGGGTAACAGGGGAAGCTGGAAACACCATATATTTT CAISGVTGEAGNTIYF
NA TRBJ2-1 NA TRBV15 TGTGCCACCAGCAGAAACAATGAGCAGTTCTTC CATSRNNEQFF
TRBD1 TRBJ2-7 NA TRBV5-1 TGCGCCAGCAGTTTGGGACAGGGCTTTTCCTACGAGCAGTACTTC CASSLGQGFSYEQYF
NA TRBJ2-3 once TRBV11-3 TGTGCCAGCTCCCTCGGCGGAAGAGGCACAGATACGCAGTATTTT CASSLGGRGTDTQYF
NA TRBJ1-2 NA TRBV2 TGTGCCAGCAGTAAGGACATCGGGGGAGAGGGCGACCTCTTC CASSKDIGGEGDLF
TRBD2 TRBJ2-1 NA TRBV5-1 TGCGCCAGCAGCTTGGGAAGCGGGGGGGCAGTTGAGCAGTTCTTC CASSLGSGGAVEQFF
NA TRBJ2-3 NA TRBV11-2 TGTGCCAGCAGCTTAAGTTTCGGAGGGGCCGGAGATACGCAGTATTTT CASSLSFGGAGDTQYF
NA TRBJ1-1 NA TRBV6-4 TGTGCCAGCAGTGACTCATGGAGGGGAACTGAAGCTTTCTTT CASSDSWRGTEAFF
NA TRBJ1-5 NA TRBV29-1 TGCAGCGTCGGGGGGAGCAATCAGCCCCAGCATTTT CSVGGSNQPQHF
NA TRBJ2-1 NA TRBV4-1 TGCGCCAGCAGCCGTTTGGGGCAGCTAGGCACCTACAATGAGCAGTTCTTC CASSRLGQLGTYNEQFF
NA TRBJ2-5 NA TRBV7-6 TGTGCCAGCAGCTTAGACAGGGCAGAGACCCAGTACTTC CASSLDRAETQYF
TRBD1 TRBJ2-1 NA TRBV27 TGTGCCAGCAGTCGGGACAGGGACCATCTACGGTCCAATGAGCAGTTCTTC CASSRDRDHLRSNEQFF
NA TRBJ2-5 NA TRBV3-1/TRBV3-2 TGTGCCAGCAGCCCCGGGGGCGTGGCAGGACAAGAGACCCAGTACTTC CASSPGGVAGQETQYF
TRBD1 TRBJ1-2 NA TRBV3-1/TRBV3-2 TGTGCCAGCAGCCAAGCCCGGGGACAGGCCTATGGCTACACCTTC CASSQARGQAYGYTF
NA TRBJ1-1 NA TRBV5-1 TGCGCCAGCAGCTTAACGTGGGACACTGAAGCTTTCTTT CASSLTWDTEAFF
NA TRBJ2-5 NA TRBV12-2 TGTGCAAGTCGCCCCCGGACAGGACAAGAGACCCAGTACTTC CASRPRTGQETQYF
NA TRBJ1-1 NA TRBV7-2 TGTGCCAGCAGCTCCGGGACCCTCAAGACTGAAGCTTTCTTT CASSSGTLKTEAFF
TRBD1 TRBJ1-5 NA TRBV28 TGTGCCAGCAGTATCAGGACAGGCCTAGGGAGCAATCAGCCCCAGCATTTT CASSIRTGLGSNQPQHF
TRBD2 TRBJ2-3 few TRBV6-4 TGTGCCAGCAGTGACGAGGGGACTAGCGGCACAGATACGCAGTATTTT CASSDEGTSGTDTQYF
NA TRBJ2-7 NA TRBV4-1 TGCGCCAGCAGCCAAGGGCGGATCTCTCCCTACGAGCAGTACTTC CASSQGRISPYEQYF
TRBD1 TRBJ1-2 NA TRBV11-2 TGTGCCAGCAGCCCGGGACAGGACTATGGCTACACCTTC CASSPGQDYGYTF
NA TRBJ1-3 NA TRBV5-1 TGCGCCAGCAGCTTGTTGCCCAAGACAGCTGGAAACACCATATATTTT CASSLLPKTAGNTIYF
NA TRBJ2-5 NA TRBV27 TGTGCCAGCGGAGACCAGGGCGTCCAAGAGACCCAGTACTTC CASGDQGVQETQYF
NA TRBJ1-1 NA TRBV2 TGTGCCAGCAGTGTAACTAGGACTGAAGCTTTCTTT CASSVTRTEAFF
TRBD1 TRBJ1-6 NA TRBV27 TGTGCCAGCAGTTTATATAGGGGGCCCCACTCACCCCTCCACTTT CASSLYRGPHSPLHF
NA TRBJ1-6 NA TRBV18 TGTGCCAGCTCACCGGACGGCTATAATTCACCCCTCCACTTT CASSPDGYNSPLHF
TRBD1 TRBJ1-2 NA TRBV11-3 TGTGCCAGCAGCGCCCCGACAGGGGGCGCGGTTGGCTACACCTTC CASSAPTGGAVGYTF
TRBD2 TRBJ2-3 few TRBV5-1 TGCGCCAGCAGCTACAGCGGGGGGGCTCTTGATACGCAGTATTTT CASSYSGGALDTQYF
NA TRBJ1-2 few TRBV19 TGTGCCAGGATCGGGAGGCACTATGGCTACACCTTC CARIGRHYGYTF
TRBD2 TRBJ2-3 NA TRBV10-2 TGCGCCAGCAGTCGGTTAGCGGGGTACACAGATACGCAGTATTTT CASSRLAGYTDTQYF
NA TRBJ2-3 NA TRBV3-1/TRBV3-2 TGTGCCAGCAGCCACGAAACAGGGTTGAGGGCAGATACGCAGTATTTT CASSHETGLRADTQYF
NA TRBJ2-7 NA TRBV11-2 TGTGCCAGCAGCTTAGGTAGTTACGAGCAGTACTTC CASSLGSYEQYF
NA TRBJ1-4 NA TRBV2 TGTGCCAGCGTGGGTTTCGGTGGCGAAGAAAAACTGTTTTTT CASVGFGGEEKLFF
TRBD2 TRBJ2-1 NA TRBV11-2 TGTGCCAGCAGCTTAGTCGGGGGGGCCGGTGAGCAGTTCTTC CASSLVGGAGEQFF
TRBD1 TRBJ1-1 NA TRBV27 TGTGCCAGCAGCTGGGGACAGGGGGGCACTGAAGCTTTCTTT CASSWGQGGTEAFF
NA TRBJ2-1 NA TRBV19 TGTGCCAGTACCAAAGGATCCTACAATGAGCAGTTCTTC CASTKGSYNEQFF
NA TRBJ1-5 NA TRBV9 TGTGCCAGCAGCGATGCCCCTAGCAATCAGCCCCAGCATTTT CASSDAPSNQPQHF
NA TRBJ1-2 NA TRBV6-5 TGTGCCAGCACTGCAGGGATTTACTATGGCTACACCTTC CASTAGIYYGYTF
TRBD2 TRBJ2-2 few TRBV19 TGTGCCAGCCGCTTAGCGGGAGAGCTGAACACCGGGGAGCTGTTTTTT CASRLAGELNTGELFF